This T cell receptor (beta chain) was captured in a study of T cells in Graves' hyperthyroidism and ophthalmopathy. Whole-study context: Once the initial diagnosis was made, peripheral blood was obtained before any treatment.

Amplification yielded TCR beta CDR3 regions, with RNA transcripts as the source. The TCR CDR3 was amplified in a first-round RT-PCR using the HTBI primer set. TCRdb called the multiplex PCR reads again in MiXCR, with one record for every CDR3 protein. Altogether around 760,000 distinct CDR3 sequences are present, approximately 36% being singletons, with the ten largest covering about a third. CDR3 length: 11 residues. V shed 4 bases and J shed 8 bases, with 11 bases lying between them. Germline values: CDR1 SQVTM, CDR2 ANQGSEA. The sample was blood. The clonotype was recovered from a woman aged 35 to 49 with Graves' hyperthyroidism. This chain links TRBV29-1 with TRBJ1-2; tentatively, D is TRBD1 (5 bases). The DNA of the CDR3 is TGCAGCGTTGCGGGGGAGGGAGGCTACACCTTC. Amino acid sequence: CSVAGEGGYTF.